A single sample gave rise to the 30 T cell receptor beta chains below, sequenced in a study of vaccination and CD4 T cells after COVID-19. Indicated treatment: approximately nine-day PBMC culture with coronavirus spike peptide pools or control peptides (ViraFEST assay). CD4+ T cells that had been cultured provided DNA sequenced with the Oncomine TCR Beta short-read assay. MiXCR, applied by TCRdb to the PCR reads, yields one record per CDR3 protein. The sample has some 15,000 distinct CDR3 sequences, less than 80% seen once; the top ten hold approximately 11%. Antigens for these TCRs are unknown. Sample: CD4+ T cells from blood, cultured in vitro. The receptors were gathered from a human donor who had recovered from COVID-19.

This clonotype appeared a few times. The rearrangement links TRBV7-6 to TRBJ1-6, with D perhaps TRBD1 (5 bases). The CDR3 has 16 residues. CDR1 is SGHVS, CDR2 FNYEAQ, per germline. V lost 5 bases and J 8 bases, leaving 19 bases between the germline ends. The DNA for the CDR3 is TGTGCCAGCAGCCCCTCACACGTCGACAGTTATTCACCCCTCCACTTT. This codes for CASSPSHVDSYSPLHF.

The chain is built from TRBV6-2 or TRBV6-3 and TRBJ2-2; D unclear. The length of the CDR3 is 12 residues. Germline CDR1 reads MNHEY; CDR2 reads SVGEGT. V was trimmed by 3 bases and J by 6 bases, leaving 5 bases between them. CDR3 coding DNA: TGTGCCAGCAGTTATTGGCCCGGGGAGCTGTTTTTT. As protein: CASSYWPGELFF.

The V call is TRBV28, the J call TRBJ1-2; 7 nucleotides agree with TRBD1. V gave up 5 bases and J gave up 5 bases; unmatched junction bases: 8. This CDR3 spans 14 amino acids. CDR1 and CDR2 (germline): MDHEN, SYDVKM. The CDR3 nucleotides are TGTGCCAGCAGTGTATCCGGGACAGCATATGGCTACACCTTC. It specifies CASSVSGTAYGYTF.

The chain links TRBV6-1 to TRBJ1-1; a weak D match, TRBD1 (5 bases). Trimming stripped 6 bases from V and 1 base from J, with 15 bases between. In germline, CDR1 is MNHNS, CDR2 SASEGT. This CDR3 contains 15 residues. CDR3 amino acids: CASRPGGRENTEAFF. In DNA form, the CDR3 reads TGTGCCAGCAGGCCGGGGGGTAGGGAGAACACTGAAGCTTTCTTT.

V usage is TRBV7-9 and J usage is TRBJ2-1; D is possibly TRBD1 (5 bases). Germline V lookup: CDR1 SEHNR, CDR2 FQNEAQ (reference sequence). V lost 2 bases to trimming and J lost 6 bases, with 14 bases between them. The CDR3 contains 15 residues. The chain's CDR3 is CASSLWGGRSNEQFF. The CDR3 coding sequence is TGTGCCAGCAGCTTATGGGGCGGTCGGTCCAATGAGCAGTTCTTC.

The rearrangement joins TRBV7-8 to TRBJ1-1; D is uncertain. CDR3 length: 17 residues. CDR1 SGHVS and CDR2 FQNEAQ come from the germline V gene. V gave up 4 bases and J gave up 0 bases, with 18 bases separating them. This chain's CDR3 is CASSSGRRLPMNTEAFF. CDR3 in DNA: TGTGCCAGCAGCTCCGGTAGACGGTTGCCCATGAACACTGAAGCTTTCTTT.

This clonotype is labeled large (0.1 to 1%). This rearrangement joins TRBV7-2 to TRBJ2-7; 12 nucleotides align to TRBD2. Germline V gives CDR1 SGHTA, CDR2 FQGNSA. V lost 2 bases to trimming and J lost 3 bases; unmatched junction nucleotides: 11. This CDR3 spans 18 amino acids. CDR3 DNA sequence: TGTGCCAGCAGCTTATTAGCAGGACTAGCGGGGATGGGCTACGAGCAGTACTTC. Amino acids: CASSLLAGLAGMGYEQYF.

The chain joins TRBV2 to TRBJ2-5; 9 bases align to TRBD2. The CDR3 is 15 residues long. The junction had 10 bases not matched to a gene; V was cut back by 6 bases and J by 5 bases. CDR1 and CDR2 from the germline V gene are SNHLY and FYNNEI. DNA for the CDR3: TGTGCCAGCAGGCAATACTTAGCGGGAGAGGAGACCCAGTACTTC. Amino acid sequence: CASRQYLAGEETQYF.

This chain connects TRBV2 to TRBJ1-5, with D unresolved. V shed 6 bases and J shed 5 bases, with 8 bases lying between them. Looked up from germline, CDR1 is SNHLY and CDR2 is FYNNEI. CDR3 length: 12 amino acids. The CDR3 DNA reads TGTGCCAGCAGAGAGAGTTATCAGCCCCAGCATTTT. Its protein is CASRESYQPQHF.

The genes are TRBV7-2 and TRBJ2-3; 9 nucleotides agree with TRBD2. Germline trimming cut 6 bases from V and 6 bases from J; bases unmatched to any gene: 31. This CDR3 region has 22 residues. CDR1 is SGHTA and CDR2 is FQGNSA in the germline V gene. CDR3 bases: TGTGCCAGCAGACGAAAGAAGTTGCCGGTGAGGCGGGAGGGCGACCGGGGCGATACGCAGTATTTT. As protein: CASRRKKLPVRREGDRGDTQYF. The whole variable domain, filled in from reference TRBV7-2 and TRBJ2-3, reads GAGVSQSPSNKVTEKGKDVELRCDPISGHTALYWYRQSLGQGLEFLIYFQGNSAPDKSGLPSDRFSAERTGGSVSTLTIQRTQQEDSAVYLCASRRKKLPVRREGDRGDTQYFGPGTRLTVL.

The chain recombines TRBV20-1 with TRBJ2-3, with D uncertain. In germline, CDR1 is DFQATT, CDR2 SNEGSKA (reference sequence). This CDR3 is 11 amino acids long. CDR3 coding DNA: TGCAGGGTAGTCGGACCAGATACGCAGTATTTT. Translated: CRVVGPDTQYF.

This clonotype is labeled as large. The V gene is TRBV10-3, the J gene TRBJ2-7; the match to TRBD2 covers 7 bases. Germline trimming cut 3 bases from V and 7 bases from J; bases unmatched to any gene: 6. CDR1 is ENHRY and CDR2 is SYGVKD in the germline V gene. The CDR3 is 13 residues long. In DNA, the CDR3 is TGTGCCATCAGTGATAGTCAGGGAGGGGAGCAGTACTTC. Its translation is CAISDSQGGEQYF.

The chain couples TRBV24-1 to TRBJ1-2, with D perhaps TRBD1 (5 bases). CDR3 length: 13 residues. V lost 4 bases, J lost 4 bases, and 9 bases lay in between. CDR1 is KGHDR, CDR2 SFDVKD, per germline. CDR3 protein: CATSDRGAYGYTF. DNA for the CDR3: TGTGCCACCAGTGACCGAGGGGCCTATGGCTACACCTTC.

The chain combines TRBV11-2 with TRBJ2-1; tentatively, D is TRBD1 (5 bases). The germline CDR1 and CDR2 sequences are SGHAT and FQNNGV. The CDR3 is 15 amino acids. The germline V and J ends were trimmed by 1 base and 8 bases, with 15 bases remaining between them. CDR3: CASSLVGDGHYEQFF. CDR3 sequence (DNA): TGTGCCAGCAGCTTAGTAGGGGATGGACATTATGAGCAGTTCTTC. The variable domain in full, completed from reference TRBV11-2 and TRBJ2-1, reads EAGVAQSPRYKIIEKRQSVAFWCNPISGHATLYWYQQILGQGPKLLIQFQNNGVVDDSQLPKDRFSAERLKGVDSTLKIQPAKLEDSAVYLCASSLVGDGHYEQFFGPGTRLTVL.

The V call is TRBV7-2, the J call TRBJ1-1; D is undetermined. The V and J ends lost 4 bases and 0 bases respectively, with 6 bases between them. The CDR3 is 13 amino acids. Per the germline V gene, CDR1 is SGHTA and CDR2 is FQGNSA. The CDR3 here is CASSSSMNTEAFF. The DNA for the CDR3 is TGTGCCAGCAGCTCCAGCATGAACACTGAAGCTTTCTTT.

This clonotype rates as large. The chain has TRBV7-8 and TRBJ1-2; no clear D gene. The CDR3 runs 14 residues. The ends were cut back, 2 bases at V and 9 bases at J, with 16 bases in the middle. Per the germline V gene, CDR1 is SGHVS and CDR2 is FQNEAQ. CDR3 coding DNA: TGTGCCAGCAGCTTAACTGTCCCACTAAGGAGCTACACCTTC. Translating it yields CASSLTVPLRSYTF.

The rearrangement joins TRBV7-2 to TRBJ2-7, with TRBD2 matching over 7 bases. The V gene's germline CDR1 is SGHTA and CDR2 FQGNSA. The J segment lost 4 bases and the V segment lost 1 base, leaving 4 bases of the junction unmatched. CDR3 length: 14 amino acids. The CDR3 region is CASSLVAGEYEQYF. In DNA form, the CDR3 reads TGTGCCAGCAGCTTAGTGGCGGGAGAATACGAGCAGTACTTC.

The chain uses TRBV7-2 and TRBJ1-3; 7 bases are a match to TRBD1. Germline CDR1 is SGHTA and CDR2 is FQGNSA. The V segment lost 5 bases and the J segment 2 bases; nucleotides outside the gene matches: 6. The CDR3 loop spans 15 amino acids. CDR3 loop: CASSQGGLTGNTIYF. The CDR3 DNA sequence: TGTGCCAGCAGCCAGGGGGGCCTGACTGGAAACACCATATATTTT.

This clonotype is a singleton in its sample. The chain employs TRBV20-1 and TRBJ2-1; the match to TRBD2 covers 12 bases. The CDR3 is 14 amino acids. CDR1 DFQATT and CDR2 SNEGSKA come from the germline V gene (reference sequence). V shed 5 bases and J 10 bases; nucleotides not matched to a gene: 9. The CDR3 sequence: CSASRGLAGGEQFF. CDR3 bases: TGCAGTGCTTCTAGGGGGCTAGCGGGAGGGGAGCAGTTCTTC.

This clonotype was counted a few times. The chain links TRBV20-1 to TRBJ1-2; weak D call: TRBD1 (5 bases). Germline assignment: CDR1 DFQATT and CDR2 SNEGSKA (reference sequence). The CDR3 length is 13 residues. CDR3 nucleotides: TGCAGCACGAGGGCAGGGAACCAGAATGGCTACACCTTC. As protein: CSTRAGNQNGYTF.

In this sample, this clonotype turned up a few times. The chain employs TRBV6-2 or TRBV6-3 and TRBJ1-2; tentatively, D is TRBD1 (5 bases). Trimming took 4 bases from V and 8 from J, leaving 20 bases between them. The CDR3 sequence is 15 residues long. Germline CDR1 reads MNHEY; CDR2 reads SVGEGT. CDR3 loop: CASSSHGTVLRGYTF. The CDR3 nucleotides read TGTGCCAGCAGTTCGCATGGGACGGTCCTCAGGGGCTACACCTTC.

This clonotype was counted a few times. This rearrangement joins TRBV6-5 to TRBJ1-6, with D maybe TRBD1 (6 bases). Trimming took off 2 bases at V and 11 bases at J, with 10 bases between the two ends. The CDR3 extends over 13 amino acids. Looked up from germline, CDR1 is MNHEY and CDR2 is SVGAGI. CDR3 sequence: CASSYQRQAPLHF. The CDR3 coding sequence is TGTGCCAGCAGTTACCAGAGACAGGCACCCCTCCACTTT.

In its sample, this clonotype was seen a few times. The chain employs TRBV7-2 and TRBJ2-1; tentative D call: TRBD2 (6 bases). This CDR3 is 13 amino acids long. V shed 8 bases and J shed 8 bases, with 16 bases lying between them. Germline loops: CDR1 SGHTA, CDR2 FQGNSA. The CDR3 loop is CASLRGAGYEQFF. The CDR3 DNA reads as TGTGCCAGCCTACGAGGAGCGGGTTATGAGCAGTTCTTC.

The genes are TRBV28 and TRBJ1-5; the match to TRBD1 covers 12 bases. Germline V gene data show CDR1 as MDHEN and CDR2 as SYDVKM. V shed 6 bases and J 7 bases; nucleotides not matched to a gene: 13. The CDR3 is 17 amino acids. CDR3 sequence: CASRIGRGQGAGQPQHF. As DNA, the CDR3 is TGTGCCAGCAGGATAGGCCGGGGACAGGGGGCCGGACAGCCCCAGCATTTT.

The chain joins TRBV7-2 to TRBJ1-2; D may be TRBD1 (6 bases). Trimming removed 1 base at V and 7 bases at J, with 28 bases between. The germline V gene has CDR1 SGHTA and CDR2 FQGNSA. This CDR3 region has 19 residues. The chain's CDR3 is CASSLGWGLGQGEGAGYTF. CDR3 nucleotides: TGTGCCAGCAGCTTAGGTTGGGGGCTGGGTCAGGGAGAAGGAGCTGGCTACACCTTC.

This clonotype has a handful of counts. V usage is TRBV7-2 and J usage is TRBJ1-1; 12 bases fit TRBD1. The V gene end was trimmed by 5 bases and the J gene end by 4 bases; junction bases not matched to a gene: 5. Germline V gene data show CDR1 as SGHTA and CDR2 as FQGNSA. This CDR3 has 15 amino acids. The CDR3 is CASSRDRGLGTEAFF. DNA of the CDR3: TGTGCCAGCAGCCGGGACAGGGGGCTTGGCACTGAAGCTTTCTTT.

J is TRBJ2-2 and V is TRBV28; the match to TRBD2 covers 7 bases. The germline CDR1 and CDR2 sequences are MDHEN and SYDVKM. The V gene end was trimmed by 4 bases and the J gene end by 5 bases; junction bases not matched to a gene: 7. This CDR3 is built from 15 residues. CDR3 nucleotides: TGTGCCAGCAGTTCCCCGGGACTACAAACCGGGGAGCTGTTTTTT. Translating it yields CASSSPGLQTGELFF.

This clonotype has a handful of counts. CDR3 sequence reads: CSARGEVDTEAFF. CDR3 bases: TGCAGTGCTAGAGGAGAGGTAGACACTGAAGCTTTCTTT. The gene calls are TRBV20-1 and TRBJ1-1; D remains ambiguous. V was pared by 1 base and J by 3 bases, with 9 bases between. This CDR3 region has 13 residues. CDR1 DFQATT and CDR2 SNEGSKA come from the germline V gene (reference sequence).

Only a few counts were recorded for this clonotype. The chain combines TRBV20-1 with TRBJ1-6; weak D call: TRBD1 (5 bases). The CDR3 length is 14 residues. Trimming removed 3 bases at V and 9 bases at J, with 15 bases between. CDR1 and CDR2 (germline): DFQATT, SNEGSKA (reference sequence). In DNA form, the CDR3 reads TGCAGTGCTAGTAAGGGTCCGAGGGGTTCACCCCTCCACTTT. This sequence encodes CSASKGPRGSPLHF.

This sequence joins TRBV27 and TRBJ2-6, with D hard to call. The CDR3 extends over 15 amino acids. CDR1 is MNHEY, CDR2 SMNVEV, per germline (reference sequence). Deletions cut 3 bases from V and 0 bases from J, with 6 bases between. This CDR3 reads CASSFHSSGANVLTF. The CDR3 DNA sequence: TGTGCCAGCAGTTTCCACAGCTCTGGGGCCAACGTCCTGACTTTC. Full variable domain (outside the CDR3, taken from reference TRBV27 and TRBJ2-6): EAQVTQNPRYLITVTGKKLTVTCSQNMNHEYMSWYRQDPGLGLRQIYYSMNVEVTDKGDVPEGYKVSRKEKRNFPLILESPSPNQTSLYFCASSFHSSGANVLTFGAGSRLTVL.